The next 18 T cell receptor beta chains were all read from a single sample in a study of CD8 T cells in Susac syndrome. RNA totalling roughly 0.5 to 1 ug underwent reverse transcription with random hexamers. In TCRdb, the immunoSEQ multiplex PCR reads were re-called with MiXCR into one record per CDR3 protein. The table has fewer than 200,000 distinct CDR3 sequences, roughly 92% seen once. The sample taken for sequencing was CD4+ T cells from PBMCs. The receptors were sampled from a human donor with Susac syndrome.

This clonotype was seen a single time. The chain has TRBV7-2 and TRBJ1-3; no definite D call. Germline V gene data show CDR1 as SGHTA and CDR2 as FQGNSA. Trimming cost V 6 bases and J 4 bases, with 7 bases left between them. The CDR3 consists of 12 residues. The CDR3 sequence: CASSSRGNTIYF. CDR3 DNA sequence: TGTGCCAGCAGTAGTAGGGGAAACACCATATATTTT.

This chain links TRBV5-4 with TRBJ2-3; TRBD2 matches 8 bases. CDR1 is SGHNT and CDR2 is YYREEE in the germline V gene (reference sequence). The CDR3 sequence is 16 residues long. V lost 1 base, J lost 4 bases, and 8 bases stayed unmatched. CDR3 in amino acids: CASSLPGGGPADTQYF. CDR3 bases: TGTGCCAGCAGCTTGCCAGGCGGGGGGCCGGCAGATACGCAGTATTTT.

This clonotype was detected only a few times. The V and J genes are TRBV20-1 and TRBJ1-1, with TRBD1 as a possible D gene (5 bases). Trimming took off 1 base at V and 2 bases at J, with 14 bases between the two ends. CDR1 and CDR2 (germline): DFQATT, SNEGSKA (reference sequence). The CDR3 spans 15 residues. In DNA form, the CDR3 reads TGCAGTGCTAGAGTCCGCGACAGACTAAACACTGAAGCTTTCTTT. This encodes CSARVRDRLNTEAFF.

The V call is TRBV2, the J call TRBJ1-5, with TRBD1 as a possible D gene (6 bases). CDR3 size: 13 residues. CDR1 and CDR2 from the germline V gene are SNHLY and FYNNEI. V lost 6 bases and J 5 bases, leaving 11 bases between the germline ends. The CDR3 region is CASSQGIHQPQHF. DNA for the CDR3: TGTGCCAGCAGCCAGGGGATTCATCAGCCCCAGCATTTT.

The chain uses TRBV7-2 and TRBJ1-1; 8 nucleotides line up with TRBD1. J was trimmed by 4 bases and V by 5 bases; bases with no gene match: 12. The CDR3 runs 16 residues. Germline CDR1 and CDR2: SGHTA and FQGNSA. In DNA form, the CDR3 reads TGTGCCAGCAGCCCCCTACGGACAGGGAAAGTCACTGAAGCTTTCTTT. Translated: CASSPLRTGKVTEAFF.

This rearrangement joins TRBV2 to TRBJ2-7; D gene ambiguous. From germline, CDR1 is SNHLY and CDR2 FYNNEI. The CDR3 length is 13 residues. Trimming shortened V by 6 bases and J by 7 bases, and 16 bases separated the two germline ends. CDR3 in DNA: TGTGCCAGCAGAACTCATTCGACCGGAGAGCAGTACTTC. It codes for CASRTHSTGEQYF.

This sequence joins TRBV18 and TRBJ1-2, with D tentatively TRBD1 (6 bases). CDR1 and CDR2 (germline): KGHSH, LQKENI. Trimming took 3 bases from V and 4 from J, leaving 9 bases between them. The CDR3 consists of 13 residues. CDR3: CASSPQDSYGYTF. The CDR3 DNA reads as TGTGCCAGCTCACCCCAGGACAGCTATGGCTACACCTTC.

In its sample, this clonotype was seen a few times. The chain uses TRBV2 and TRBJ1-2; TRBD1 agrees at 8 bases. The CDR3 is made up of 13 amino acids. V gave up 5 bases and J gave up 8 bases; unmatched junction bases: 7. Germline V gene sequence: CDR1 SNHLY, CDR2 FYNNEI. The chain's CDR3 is CASSPGQGLGYTF. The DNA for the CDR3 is TGTGCCAGCAGTCCCGGACAGGGTCTAGGCTACACCTTC.

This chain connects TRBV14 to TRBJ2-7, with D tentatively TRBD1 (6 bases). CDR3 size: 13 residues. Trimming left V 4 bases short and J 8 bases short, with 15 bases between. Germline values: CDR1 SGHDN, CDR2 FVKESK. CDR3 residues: CASSLETDRQQYF. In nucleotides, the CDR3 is TGTGCCAGCAGCCTCGAAACTGACAGGCAGCAGTACTTC.

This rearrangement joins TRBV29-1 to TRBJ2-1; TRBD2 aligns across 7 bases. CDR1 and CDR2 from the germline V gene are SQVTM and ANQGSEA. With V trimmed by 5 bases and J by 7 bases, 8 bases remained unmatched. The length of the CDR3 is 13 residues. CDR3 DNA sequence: TGCAGCGTTCGTCCGGGGGGTCAAAATGAGCAGTTCTTC. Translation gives CSVRPGGQNEQFF.

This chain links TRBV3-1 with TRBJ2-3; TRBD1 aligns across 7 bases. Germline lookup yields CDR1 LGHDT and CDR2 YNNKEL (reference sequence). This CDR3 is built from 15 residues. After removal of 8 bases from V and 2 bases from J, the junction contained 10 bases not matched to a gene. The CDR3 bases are TGTGCCAGCGGCCGGAGGACAGGTCTCACAGATACGCAGTATTTT. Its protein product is CASGRRTGLTDTQYF.

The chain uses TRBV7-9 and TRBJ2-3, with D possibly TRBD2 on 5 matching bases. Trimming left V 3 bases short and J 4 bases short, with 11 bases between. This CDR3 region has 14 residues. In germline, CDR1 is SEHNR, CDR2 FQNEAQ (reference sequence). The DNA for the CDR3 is TGTGCCAGCAGCTTTGAGGGTAACGCAGATACGCAGTATTTT. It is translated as CASSFEGNADTQYF.

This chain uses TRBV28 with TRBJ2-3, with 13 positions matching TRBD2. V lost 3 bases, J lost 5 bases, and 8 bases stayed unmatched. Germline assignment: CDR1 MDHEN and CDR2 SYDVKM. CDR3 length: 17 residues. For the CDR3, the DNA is TGTGCCAGCAGTTTGGATGGACTAGCGGGGGCTGAAGATACGCAGTATTTT. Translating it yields CASSLDGLAGAEDTQYF. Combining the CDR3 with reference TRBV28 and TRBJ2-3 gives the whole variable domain DVKVTQSSRYLVKRTGEKVFLECVQDMDHENMFWYRQDPGLGLRLIYFSYDVKMKEKGDIPEGYSVSREKKERFSLILESASTNQTSMYLCASSLDGLAGAEDTQYFGPGTRLTVL.

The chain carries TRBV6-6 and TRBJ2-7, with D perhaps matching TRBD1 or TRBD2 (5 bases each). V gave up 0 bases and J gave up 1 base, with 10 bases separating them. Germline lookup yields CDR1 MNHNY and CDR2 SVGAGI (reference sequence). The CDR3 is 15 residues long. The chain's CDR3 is CASSYSGRESYEQYF. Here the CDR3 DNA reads TGTGCCAGCAGTTACTCGGGCAGGGAGTCCTACGAGCAGTACTTC.

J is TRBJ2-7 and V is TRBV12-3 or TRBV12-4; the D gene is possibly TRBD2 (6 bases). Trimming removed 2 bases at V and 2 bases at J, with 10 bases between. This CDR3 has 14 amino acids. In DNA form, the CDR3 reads TGTGCCAGCAGTTTATCGGGGGTAGCCTACGAGCAGTACTTC. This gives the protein CASSLSGVAYEQYF.

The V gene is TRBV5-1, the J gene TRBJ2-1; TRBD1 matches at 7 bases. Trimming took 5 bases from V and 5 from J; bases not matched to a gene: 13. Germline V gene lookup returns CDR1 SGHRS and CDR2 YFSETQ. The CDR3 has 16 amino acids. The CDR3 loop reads CASSPNRGRGDNEQFF. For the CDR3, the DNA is TGCGCCAGCAGTCCAAACAGGGGCCGAGGGGACAATGAGCAGTTCTTC. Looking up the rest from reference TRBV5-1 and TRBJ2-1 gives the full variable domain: KAGVTQTPRYLIKTRGQQVTLSCSPISGHRSVSWYQQTPGQGLQFLFEYFSETQRNKGNFPGRFSGRQFSNSRSEMNVSTLELGDSALYLCASSPNRGRGDNEQFFGPGTRLTVL.

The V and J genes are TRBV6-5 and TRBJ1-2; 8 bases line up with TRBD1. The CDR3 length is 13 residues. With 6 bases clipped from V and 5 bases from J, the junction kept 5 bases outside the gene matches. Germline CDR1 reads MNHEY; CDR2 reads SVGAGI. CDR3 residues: CASSEGQVYGYTF. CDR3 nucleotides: TGTGCCAGCAGCGAGGGACAGGTTTATGGCTACACCTTC.

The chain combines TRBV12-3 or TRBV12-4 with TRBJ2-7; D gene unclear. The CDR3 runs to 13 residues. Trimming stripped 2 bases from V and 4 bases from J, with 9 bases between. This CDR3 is CASSLSARYEQYF. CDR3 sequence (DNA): TGTGCCAGCAGTTTATCGGCCAGATACGAGCAGTACTTC.